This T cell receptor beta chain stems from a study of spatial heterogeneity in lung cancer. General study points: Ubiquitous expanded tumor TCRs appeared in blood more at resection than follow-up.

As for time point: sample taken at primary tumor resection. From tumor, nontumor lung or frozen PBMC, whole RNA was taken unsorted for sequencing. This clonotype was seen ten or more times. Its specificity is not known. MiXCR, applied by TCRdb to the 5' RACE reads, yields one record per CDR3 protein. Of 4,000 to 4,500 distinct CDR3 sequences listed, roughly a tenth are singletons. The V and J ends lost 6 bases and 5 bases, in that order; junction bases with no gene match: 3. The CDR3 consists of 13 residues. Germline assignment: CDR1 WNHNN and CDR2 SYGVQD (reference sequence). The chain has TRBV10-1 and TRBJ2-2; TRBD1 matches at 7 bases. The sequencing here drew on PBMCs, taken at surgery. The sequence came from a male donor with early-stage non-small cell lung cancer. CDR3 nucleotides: TGCGCCAGCAGAGACAGGGTTACCGGGGAGCTGTTTTTT. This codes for CASRDRVTGELFF.